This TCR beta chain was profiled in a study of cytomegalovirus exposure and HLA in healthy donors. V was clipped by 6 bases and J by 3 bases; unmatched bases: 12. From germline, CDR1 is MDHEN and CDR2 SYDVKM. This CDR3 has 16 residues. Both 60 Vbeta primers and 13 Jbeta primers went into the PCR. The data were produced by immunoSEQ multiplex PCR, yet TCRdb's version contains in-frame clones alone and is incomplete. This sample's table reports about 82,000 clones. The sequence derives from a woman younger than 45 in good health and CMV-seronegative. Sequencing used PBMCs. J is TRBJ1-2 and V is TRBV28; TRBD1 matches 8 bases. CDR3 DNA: TGTGCCAGCAGCTACACAGGGGGATCAATTGACTATGGCTACACCTTC. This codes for CASSYTGGSIDYGYTF.